This record concerns one T cell receptor (beta chain) sequence. Its specificity is not known. Germline trimming cut 3 bases from V and 5 bases from J; bases unmatched to any gene: 6. Germline CDR1 is MDHEN and CDR2 is SYDVKM. The CDR3 runs to 16 residues. This specimen belongs to a study of vaccination and CD4 T cells after COVID-19. Overall study: Typically, post-vaccine samples were obtained a median approximately 72 days after dose two, within a range of 14 to 241. Study-level points and caveats: When vaccine-specific clones from convalescent patients were examined, 304 of 307 were spike mono-reactive.

Sequenced with the Oncomine TCR Beta short-read assay was DNA taken from cultured CD4+ T cells. TCRdb recomputed calls from the PCR reads with MiXCR, one row per CDR3 protein. The sample has under 20,000 distinct CDR3 sequences; approximately 49% are singletons. The sample's treatment: approximately nine-day PBMC culture with coronavirus spike peptide pools or control peptides (ViraFEST assay). Roughly 2 million PBMCs were grown per well alongside about 10 IU/ml IL-2 and about 10 ug/ml peptide pools. The TCR was taken from a human donor who had recovered from COVID-19. The sequences come from CD4+ T cells from blood, cultured in vitro, collected before SARS-CoV-2 vaccination. The rearrangement uses TRBV28 and TRBJ2-3; 12 nucleotides agree with TRBD1. The CDR3 loop reads CASSFRGTGGRDTQYF. The CDR3 region has the DNA TGTGCCAGCAGTTTTCGAGGGACAGGGGGCAGAGATACGCAGTATTTT.